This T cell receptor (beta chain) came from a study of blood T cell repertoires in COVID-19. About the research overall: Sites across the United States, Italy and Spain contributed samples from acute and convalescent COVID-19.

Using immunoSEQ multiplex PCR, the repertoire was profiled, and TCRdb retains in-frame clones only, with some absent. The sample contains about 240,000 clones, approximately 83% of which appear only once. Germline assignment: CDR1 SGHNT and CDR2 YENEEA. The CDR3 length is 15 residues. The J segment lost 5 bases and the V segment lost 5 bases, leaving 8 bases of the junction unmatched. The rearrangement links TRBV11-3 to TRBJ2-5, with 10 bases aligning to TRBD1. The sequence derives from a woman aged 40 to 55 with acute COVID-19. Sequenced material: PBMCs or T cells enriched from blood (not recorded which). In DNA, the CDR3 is TGTGCCAGCAGCACCTCGACAGGGGGCGGGGAGACCCAGTACTTC. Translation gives CASSTSTGGGETQYF.